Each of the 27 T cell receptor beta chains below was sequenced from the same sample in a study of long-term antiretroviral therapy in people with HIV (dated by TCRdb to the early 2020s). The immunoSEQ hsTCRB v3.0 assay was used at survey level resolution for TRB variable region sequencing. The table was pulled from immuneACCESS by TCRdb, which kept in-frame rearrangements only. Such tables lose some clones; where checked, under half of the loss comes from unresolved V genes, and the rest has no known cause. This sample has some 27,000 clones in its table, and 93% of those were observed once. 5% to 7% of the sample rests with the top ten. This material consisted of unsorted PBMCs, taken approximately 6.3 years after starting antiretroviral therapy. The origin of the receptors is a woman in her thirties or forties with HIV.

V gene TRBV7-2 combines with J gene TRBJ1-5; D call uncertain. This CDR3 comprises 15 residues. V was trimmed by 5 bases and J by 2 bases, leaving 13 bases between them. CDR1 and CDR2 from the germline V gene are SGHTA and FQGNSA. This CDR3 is CASSENGQGNQPQHF. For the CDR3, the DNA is TGTGCCAGCAGCGAAAACGGCCAGGGCAATCAGCCCCAGCATTTT.

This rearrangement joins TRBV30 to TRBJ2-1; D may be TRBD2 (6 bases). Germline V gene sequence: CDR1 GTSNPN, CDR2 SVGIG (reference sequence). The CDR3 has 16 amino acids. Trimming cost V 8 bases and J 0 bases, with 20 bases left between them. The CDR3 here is CAGQPNGRGSYNEQFF. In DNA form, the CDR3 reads TGTGCCGGTCAGCCCAATGGGCGGGGCTCCTACAATGAGCAGTTCTTC. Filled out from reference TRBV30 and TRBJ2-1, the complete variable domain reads SQTIHQWPATLVQPVGSPLSLECTVEGTSNPNLYWYRQAAGRGLQLLFYSVGIGQISSEVPQNLSASRPQDRQFILSSKKLLLSDSGFYLCAGQPNGRGSYNEQFFGPGTRLTVL.

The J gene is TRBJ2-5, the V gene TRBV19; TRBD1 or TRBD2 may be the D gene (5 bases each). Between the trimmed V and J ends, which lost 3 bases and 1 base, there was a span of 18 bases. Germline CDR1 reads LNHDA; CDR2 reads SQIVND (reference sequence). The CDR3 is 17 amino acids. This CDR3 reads CASSILKLARGQETQYF. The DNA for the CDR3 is TGTGCCAGTAGTATCTTGAAACTTGCGAGGGGCCAAGAGACCCAGTACTTC.

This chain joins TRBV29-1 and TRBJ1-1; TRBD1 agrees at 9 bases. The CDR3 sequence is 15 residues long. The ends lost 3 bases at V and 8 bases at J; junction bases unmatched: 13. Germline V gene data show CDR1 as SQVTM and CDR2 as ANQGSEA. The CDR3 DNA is TGCAGCGTTGAGACGGACAGGGGAAAATCGCGGGAAGCTTTCTTT. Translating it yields CSVETDRGKSREAFF.

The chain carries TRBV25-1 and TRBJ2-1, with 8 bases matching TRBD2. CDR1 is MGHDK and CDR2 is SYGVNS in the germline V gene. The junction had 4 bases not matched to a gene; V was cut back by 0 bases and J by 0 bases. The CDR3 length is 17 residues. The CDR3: CASSEYGGGTSYNEQFF. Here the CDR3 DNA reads TGTGCCAGCAGTGAATATGGCGGGGGGACCTCCTACAATGAGCAGTTCTTC. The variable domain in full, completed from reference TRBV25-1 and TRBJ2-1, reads EADIYQTPRYLVIGTGKKITLECSQTMGHDKMYWYQQDPGMELHLIHYSYGVNSTEKGDLSSESTVSRIRTEHFPLTLESARPSHTSQYLCASSEYGGGTSYNEQFFGPGTRLTVL.

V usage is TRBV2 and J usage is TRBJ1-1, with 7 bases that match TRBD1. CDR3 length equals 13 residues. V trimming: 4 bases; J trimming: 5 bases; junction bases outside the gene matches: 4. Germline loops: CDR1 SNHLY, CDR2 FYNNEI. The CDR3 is CASSGRGTTEAFF. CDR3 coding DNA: TGTGCCAGCAGTGGCAGGGGGACGACTGAAGCTTTCTTT.

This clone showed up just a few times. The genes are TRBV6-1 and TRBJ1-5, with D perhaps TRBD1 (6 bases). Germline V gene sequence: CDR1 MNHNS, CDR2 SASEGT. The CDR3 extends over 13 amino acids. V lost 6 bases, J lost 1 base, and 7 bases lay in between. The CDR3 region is CASRGASNQPQHF. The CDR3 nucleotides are TGTGCCAGCAGGGGGGCGAGCAATCAGCCCCAGCATTTT.

The CDR3 DNA reads as TGCAGCGTCGTCAGGGGGCTGGGCACTGAAGCTTTCTTT. Its protein product is CSVVRGLGTEAFF. The V gene is TRBV29-1, the J gene TRBJ1-1, with 8 bases matching TRBD1. This CDR3 is 13 amino acids long. The trim removed 6 bases at V and 4 bases at J, leaving 7 bases unmatched. Per germline, CDR1 SQVTM and CDR2 ANQGSEA.

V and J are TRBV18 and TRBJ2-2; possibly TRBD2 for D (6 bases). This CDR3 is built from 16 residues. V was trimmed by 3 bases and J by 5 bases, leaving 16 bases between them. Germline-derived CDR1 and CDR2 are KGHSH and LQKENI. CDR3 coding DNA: TGTGCCAGCTCACCCCAGATGAAGGGAGGAACCGGGGAGCTGTTTTTT. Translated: CASSPQMKGGTGELFF. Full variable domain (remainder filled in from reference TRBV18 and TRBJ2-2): NAGVMQNPRHLVRRRGQEARLRCSPMKGHSHVYWYRQLPEEGLKFMVYLQKENIIDESGMPKERFSAEFPKEGPSILRIQQVVRGDSAAYFCASSPQMKGGTGELFFGEGSRLTVL.

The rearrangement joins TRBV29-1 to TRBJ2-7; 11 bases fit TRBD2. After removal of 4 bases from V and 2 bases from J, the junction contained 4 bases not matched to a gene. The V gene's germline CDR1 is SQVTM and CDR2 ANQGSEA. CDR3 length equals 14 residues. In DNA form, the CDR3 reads TGCAGCGTTGCTCCTAGCGGGGGGCCCTACGAGCAGTACTTC. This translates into CSVAPSGGPYEQYF.

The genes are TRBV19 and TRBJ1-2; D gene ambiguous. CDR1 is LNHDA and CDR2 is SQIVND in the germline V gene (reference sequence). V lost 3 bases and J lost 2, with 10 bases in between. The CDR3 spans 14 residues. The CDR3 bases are TGTGCCAGTAGTATTGAGGATTCAAACTATGGCTACACCTTC. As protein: CASSIEDSNYGYTF. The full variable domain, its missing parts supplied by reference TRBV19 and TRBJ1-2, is DGGITQSPKYLFRKEGQNVTLSCEQNLNHDAMYWYRQDPGQGLRLIYYSQIVNDFQKGDIAEGYSVSREKKESFPLTVTSAQKNPTAFYLCASSIEDSNYGYTFGSGTRLTVV.

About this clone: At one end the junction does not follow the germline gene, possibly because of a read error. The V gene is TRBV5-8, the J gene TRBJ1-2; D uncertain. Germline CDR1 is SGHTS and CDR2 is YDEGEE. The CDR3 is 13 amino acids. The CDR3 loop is CASRLDPSGGYTF. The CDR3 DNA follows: TGTGCCAGCAGATTGGACCCTTCGGGTGGCTACACCTTC.

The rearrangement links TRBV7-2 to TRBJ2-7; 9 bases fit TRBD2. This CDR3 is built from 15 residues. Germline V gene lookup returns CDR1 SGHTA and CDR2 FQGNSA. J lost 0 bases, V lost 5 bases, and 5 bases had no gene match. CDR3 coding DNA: TGTGCCAGCAGCCCGAGCGGGGGGTACTCCTACGAGCAGTACTTC. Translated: CASSPSGGYSYEQYF. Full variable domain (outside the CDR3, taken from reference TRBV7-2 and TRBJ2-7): GAGVSQSPSNKVTEKGKDVELRCDPISGHTALYWYRQSLGQGLEFLIYFQGNSAPDKSGLPSDRFSAERTGGSVSTLTIQRTQQEDSAVYLCASSPSGGYSYEQYFGPGTRLTVT.

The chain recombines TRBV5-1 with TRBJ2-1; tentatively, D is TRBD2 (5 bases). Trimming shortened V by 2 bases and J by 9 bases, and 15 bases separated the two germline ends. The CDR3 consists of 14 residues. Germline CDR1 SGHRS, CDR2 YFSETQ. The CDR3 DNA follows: TGCGCCAGCAGCTTCACTCGGGGAGACGCTGAGCAGTTCTTC. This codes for CASSFTRGDAEQFF.

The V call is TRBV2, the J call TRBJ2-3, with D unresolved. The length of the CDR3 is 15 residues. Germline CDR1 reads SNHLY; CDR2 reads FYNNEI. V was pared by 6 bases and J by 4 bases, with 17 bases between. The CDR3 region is CASREQLERPDTQYF. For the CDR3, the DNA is TGTGCCAGCAGAGAACAGCTCGAGCGCCCAGATACGCAGTATTTT.

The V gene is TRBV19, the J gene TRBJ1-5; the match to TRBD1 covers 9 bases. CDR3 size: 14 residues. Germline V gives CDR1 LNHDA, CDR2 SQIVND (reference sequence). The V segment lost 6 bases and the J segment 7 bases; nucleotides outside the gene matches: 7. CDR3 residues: CASSPDRGDQPQHF. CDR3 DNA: TGTGCCAGTAGCCCCGACAGGGGGGACCAGCCCCAGCATTTT.

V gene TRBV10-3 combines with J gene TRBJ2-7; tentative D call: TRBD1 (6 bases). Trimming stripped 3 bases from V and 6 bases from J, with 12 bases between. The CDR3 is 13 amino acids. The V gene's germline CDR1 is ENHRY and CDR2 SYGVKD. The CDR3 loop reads CAISDTGLGEQYF. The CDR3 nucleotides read TGTGCCATCAGTGATACAGGGTTAGGCGAGCAGTACTTC.

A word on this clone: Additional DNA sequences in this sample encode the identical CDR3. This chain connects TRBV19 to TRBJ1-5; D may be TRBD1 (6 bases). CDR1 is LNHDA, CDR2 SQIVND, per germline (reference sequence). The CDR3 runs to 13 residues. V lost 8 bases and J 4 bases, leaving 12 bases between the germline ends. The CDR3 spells CASGDRRNQPQHF. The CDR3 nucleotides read TGTGCCAGTGGCGACAGGAGAAATCAGCCCCAGCATTTT.

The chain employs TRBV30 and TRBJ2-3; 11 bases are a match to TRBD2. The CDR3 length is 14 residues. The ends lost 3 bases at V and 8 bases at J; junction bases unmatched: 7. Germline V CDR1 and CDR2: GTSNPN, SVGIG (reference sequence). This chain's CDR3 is CAWRIAGGPSTQYF. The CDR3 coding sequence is TGTGCCTGGAGAATAGCGGGGGGGCCGAGTACGCAGTATTTT.

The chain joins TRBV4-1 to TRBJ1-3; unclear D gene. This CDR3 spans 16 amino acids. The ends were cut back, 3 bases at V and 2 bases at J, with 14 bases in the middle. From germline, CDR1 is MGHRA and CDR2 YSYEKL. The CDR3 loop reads CASSQISEGTGNTIYF. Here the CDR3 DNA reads TGCGCCAGCAGCCAGATCTCCGAGGGTACTGGAAACACCATATATTTT.

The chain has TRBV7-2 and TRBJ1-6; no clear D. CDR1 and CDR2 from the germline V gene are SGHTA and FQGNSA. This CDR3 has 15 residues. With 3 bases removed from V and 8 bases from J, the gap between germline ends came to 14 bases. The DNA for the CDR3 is TGTGCCAGCAGCTTTGGGGTGGCGGGCCATTCACCCCTCCACTTT. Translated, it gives CASSFGVAGHSPLHF. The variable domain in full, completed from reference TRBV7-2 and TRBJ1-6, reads GAGVSQSPSNKVTEKGKDVELRCDPISGHTALYWYRQSLGQGLEFLIYFQGNSAPDKSGLPSDRFSAERTGGSVSTLTIQRTQQEDSAVYLCASSFGVAGHSPLHFGNGTRLTVT.

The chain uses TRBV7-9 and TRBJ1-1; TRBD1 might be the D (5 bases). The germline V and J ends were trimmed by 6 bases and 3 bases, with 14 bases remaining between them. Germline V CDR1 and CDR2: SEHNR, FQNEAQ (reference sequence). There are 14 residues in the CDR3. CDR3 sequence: CASRPDSTYTEAFF. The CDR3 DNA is TGTGCCAGCAGGCCCGACAGTACGTACACTGAAGCTTTCTTT.

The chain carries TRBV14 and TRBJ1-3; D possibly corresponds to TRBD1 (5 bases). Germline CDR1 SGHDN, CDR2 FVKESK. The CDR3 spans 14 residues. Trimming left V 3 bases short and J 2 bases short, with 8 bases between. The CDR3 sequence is CASSHAGAGNTIYF. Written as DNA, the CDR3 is TGTGCCAGCAGCCACGCGGGGGCTGGAAACACCATATATTTT.

The CDR3 DNA sequence: TGTGCCAGCAGTTACTCGAGGGGGGCCGGATACGAGCAGTACTTC. The encoded protein is CASSYSRGAGYEQYF. This chain uses TRBV6-6 with TRBJ2-7, with D perhaps assigned TRBD1 or TRBD2 (6 bases each). In germline, CDR1 is MNHNY, CDR2 SVGAGI (reference sequence). The V end was cut by 0 bases, the J end by 4 bases, with 13 bases between. The CDR3 has 15 amino acids.

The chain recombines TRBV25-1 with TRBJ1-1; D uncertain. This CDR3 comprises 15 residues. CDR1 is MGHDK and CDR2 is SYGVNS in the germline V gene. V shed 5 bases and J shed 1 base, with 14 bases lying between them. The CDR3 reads CASSTTFSGNTEAFF. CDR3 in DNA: TGTGCCAGCAGTACTACCTTTTCAGGGAACACTGAAGCTTTCTTT. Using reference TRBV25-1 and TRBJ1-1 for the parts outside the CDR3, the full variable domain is EADIYQTPRYLVIGTGKKITLECSQTMGHDKMYWYQQDPGMELHLIHYSYGVNSTEKGDLSSESTVSRIRTEHFPLTLESARPSHTSQYLCASSTTFSGNTEAFFGQGTRLTVV.

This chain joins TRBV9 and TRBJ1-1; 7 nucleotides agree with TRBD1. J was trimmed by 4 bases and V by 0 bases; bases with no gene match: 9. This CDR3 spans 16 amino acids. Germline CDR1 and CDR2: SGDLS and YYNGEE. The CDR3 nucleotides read TGTGCCAGCAGCGTAGGACAGGGTCCCCGCGGCACTGAAGCTTTCTTT. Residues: CASSVGQGPRGTEAFF.

DNA of the CDR3: TGTGCCAGCAGCTTTAGCGGGGGAGCTAGCACAGATACGCAGTATTTT. Amino acid sequence: CASSFSGGASTDTQYF. The chain is built from TRBV7-9 and TRBJ2-3, with TRBD2 matching 9 bases. With 3 bases clipped from V and 0 bases from J, the junction kept 4 bases outside the gene matches. Germline V gene sequence: CDR1 SEHNR, CDR2 FQNEAQ (reference sequence). This CDR3 spans 16 amino acids.